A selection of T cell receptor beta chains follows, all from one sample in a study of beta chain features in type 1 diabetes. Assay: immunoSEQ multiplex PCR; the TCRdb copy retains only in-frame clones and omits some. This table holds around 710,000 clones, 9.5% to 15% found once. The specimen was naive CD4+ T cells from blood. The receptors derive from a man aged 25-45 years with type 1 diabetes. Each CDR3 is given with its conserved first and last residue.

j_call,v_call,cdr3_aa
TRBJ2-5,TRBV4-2,CASSQNGGADETQYF
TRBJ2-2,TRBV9,CASSVAATNTGELFF
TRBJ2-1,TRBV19,CASSNAGRGYNEQFF
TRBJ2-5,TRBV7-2,CASSLRLRETQYF
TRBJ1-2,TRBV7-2,CASSLDSYGYTF
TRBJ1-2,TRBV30,CAWSVLGAGGYTF
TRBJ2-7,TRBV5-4,CASSANRGPKYF
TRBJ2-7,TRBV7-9,CASTPSPYEQYF
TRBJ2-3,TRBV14,CASSPPRASGETQYF
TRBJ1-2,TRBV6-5,CASRRGQNYGYTF
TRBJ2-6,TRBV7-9,CASSSVWTSGGSGANVLTF
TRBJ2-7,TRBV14,CASRPRGSYEQYF
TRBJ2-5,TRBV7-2,CASSPARGDGETQYF
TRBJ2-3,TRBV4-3,CASSQGLGADTQYF
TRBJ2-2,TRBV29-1,CSARRAANTGELFF
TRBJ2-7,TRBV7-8,CASSHGRRGYEQYF